This TCR beta chain originates from a study of early T cells in non-severe SARS-CoV-2 infection. Study-wide context: Sequenced bulk RNA came from whole blood that was unsorted, and chains were unpaired.

Unique molecular identifier tags were affixed to discrete cDNA molecules. A single record per CDR3 protein comes from TCRdb applying MiXCR to the 5' RACE reads. Of around 68,000 distinct CDR3 sequences listed, approximately 6.1% were seen once; the top ten hold approximately 3.6%. As to this clonotype: Its matching antigen is unknown.

V lost 4 bases, J lost 2 bases, and 9 bases lay in between. The CDR3 runs to 14 residues. Germline values: CDR1 MNHEY, CDR2 SVGEGT. Broader study findings: Sequences matched to VDJdb favored anti-spike CD8 responses, while private and CD4 specificities were missed.

The sample consisted of whole blood, taken at baseline. V and J are TRBV6-2 or TRBV6-3 and TRBJ1-5, with D unresolved. This TCR derives from an adult who was a healthcare worker with PCR-confirmed SARS-CoV-2 infection or an uninfected control (not recorded which). CDR3 bases: TGTGCCAGCAGTTGGGGAAGGGGCAATCAGCCCCAGCATTTT. Translation: CASSWGRGNQPQHF.